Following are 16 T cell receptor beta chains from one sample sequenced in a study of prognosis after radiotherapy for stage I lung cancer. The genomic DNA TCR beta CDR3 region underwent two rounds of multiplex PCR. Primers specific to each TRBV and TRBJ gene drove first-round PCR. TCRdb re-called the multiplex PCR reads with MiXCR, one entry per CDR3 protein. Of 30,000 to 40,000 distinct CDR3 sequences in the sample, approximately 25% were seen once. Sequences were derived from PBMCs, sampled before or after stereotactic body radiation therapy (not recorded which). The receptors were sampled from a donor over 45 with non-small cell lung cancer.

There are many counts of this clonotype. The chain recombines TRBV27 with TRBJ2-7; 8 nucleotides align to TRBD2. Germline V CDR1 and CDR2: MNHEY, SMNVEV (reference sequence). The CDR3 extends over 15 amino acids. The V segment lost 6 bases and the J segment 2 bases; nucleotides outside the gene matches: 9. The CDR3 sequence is CASSPPGRATYEQYF. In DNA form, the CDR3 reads TGTGCCAGCAGCCCACCCGGGAGGGCCACCTACGAGCAGTACTTC.

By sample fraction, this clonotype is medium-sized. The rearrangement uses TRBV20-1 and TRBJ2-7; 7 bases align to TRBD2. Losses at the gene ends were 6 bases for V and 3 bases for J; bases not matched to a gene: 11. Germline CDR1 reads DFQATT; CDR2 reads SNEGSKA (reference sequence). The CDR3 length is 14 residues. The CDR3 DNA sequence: TGCAGTGCCACAAGCGGGGACGTCTACTACGAGCAGTACTTC. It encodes CSATSGDVYYEQYF.

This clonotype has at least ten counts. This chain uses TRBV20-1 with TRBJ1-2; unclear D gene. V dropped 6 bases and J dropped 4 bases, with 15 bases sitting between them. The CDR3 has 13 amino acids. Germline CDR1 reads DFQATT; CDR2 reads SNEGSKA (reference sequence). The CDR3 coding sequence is TGCAGTGCGCAGGACTCGGAGCGCTATGGCTACACCTTC. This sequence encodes CSAQDSERYGYTF.

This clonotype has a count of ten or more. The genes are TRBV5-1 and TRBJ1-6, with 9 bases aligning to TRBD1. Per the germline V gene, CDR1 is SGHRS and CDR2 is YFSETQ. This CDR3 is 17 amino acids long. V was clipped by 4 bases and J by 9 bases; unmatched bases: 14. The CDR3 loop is CASSPEGYRGLGSPLHF. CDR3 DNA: TGCGCCAGCAGCCCCGAAGGGTACAGGGGGCTGGGTTCACCCCTCCACTTT.

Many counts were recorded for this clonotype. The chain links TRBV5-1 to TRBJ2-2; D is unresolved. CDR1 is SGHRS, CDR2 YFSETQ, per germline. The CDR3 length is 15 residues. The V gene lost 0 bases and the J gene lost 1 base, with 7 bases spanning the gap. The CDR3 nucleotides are TGCGCCAGCAGCTTGGAACGGTGGAACACCGGGGAGCTGTTTTTT. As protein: CASSLERWNTGELFF.

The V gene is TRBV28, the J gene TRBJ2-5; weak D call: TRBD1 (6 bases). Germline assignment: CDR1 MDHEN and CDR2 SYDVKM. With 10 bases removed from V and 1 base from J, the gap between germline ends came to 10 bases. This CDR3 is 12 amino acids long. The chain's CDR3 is CATRGSQETQYF. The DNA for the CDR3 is TGTGCCACCAGGGGCAGCCAAGAGACCCAGTACTTC.

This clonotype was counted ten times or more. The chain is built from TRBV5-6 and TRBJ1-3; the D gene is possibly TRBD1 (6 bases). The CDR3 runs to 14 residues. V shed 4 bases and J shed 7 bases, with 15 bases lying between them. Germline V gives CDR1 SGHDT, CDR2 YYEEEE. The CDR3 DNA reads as TGTGCCAGCAGCATTCGGACAGAAACCAACACCATATATTTT. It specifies CASSIRTETNTIYF.

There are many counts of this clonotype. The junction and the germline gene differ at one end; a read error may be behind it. The CDR3 loop reads CASSPARSNQPQHF. The CDR3 region has the DNA TGTGCCAGCAGCCCCGCGAGGAGCAATCAGCCCCAGCATTTT. The chain carries TRBV5-1 and TRBJ1-5; D is ambiguous. Germline V lookup: CDR1 SGHRS, CDR2 YFSETQ. The CDR3 is made up of 14 amino acids. The entire variable domain, with the rest obtained from reference TRBV5-1 and TRBJ1-5, is as follows: KAGVTQTPRYLIKTRGQQVTLSCSPISGHRSVSWYQQTPGQGLQFLFEYFSETQRNKGNFPGRFSGRQFSNSRSEMNVSTLELGDSALYLCASSPARSNQPQHFGDGTRLSIL.

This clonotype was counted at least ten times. This CDR3 reads CAISEYGAGVNEQYF. CDR3 sequence (DNA): TGTGCCATCAGTGAGTACGGAGCGGGAGTGAACGAGCAGTACTTC. This chain uses TRBV10-3 with TRBJ2-7; 8 nucleotides line up with TRBD2. The junction had 7 bases not matched to a gene; V was cut back by 1 base and J by 5 bases. The V gene's germline CDR1 is ENHRY and CDR2 SYGVKD. This CDR3 spans 15 amino acids.

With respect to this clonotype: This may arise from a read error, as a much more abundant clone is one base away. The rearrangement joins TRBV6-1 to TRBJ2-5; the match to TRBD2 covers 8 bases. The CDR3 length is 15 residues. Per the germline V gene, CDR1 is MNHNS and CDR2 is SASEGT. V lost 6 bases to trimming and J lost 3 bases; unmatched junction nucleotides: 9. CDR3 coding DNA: TGTGCCAGCAGGGTAGCGGGGATCCCCGAAGAGACCCAGTACTTC. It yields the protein CASRVAGIPEETQYF.

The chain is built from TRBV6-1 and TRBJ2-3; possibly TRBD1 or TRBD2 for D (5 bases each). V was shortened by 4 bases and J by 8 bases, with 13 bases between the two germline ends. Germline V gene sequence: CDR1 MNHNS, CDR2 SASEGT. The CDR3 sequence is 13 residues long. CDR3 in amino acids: CASSVYGAGTQYF. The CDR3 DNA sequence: TGTGCCAGCAGTGTTTATGGGGCGGGTACGCAGTATTTT.

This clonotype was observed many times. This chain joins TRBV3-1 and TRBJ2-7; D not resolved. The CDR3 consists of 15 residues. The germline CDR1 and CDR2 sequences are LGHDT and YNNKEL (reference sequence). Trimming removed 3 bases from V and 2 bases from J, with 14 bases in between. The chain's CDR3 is CASSHGGIATYEQYF. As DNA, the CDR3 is TGTGCCAGCAGCCACGGTGGCATCGCGACCTACGAGCAGTACTTC.

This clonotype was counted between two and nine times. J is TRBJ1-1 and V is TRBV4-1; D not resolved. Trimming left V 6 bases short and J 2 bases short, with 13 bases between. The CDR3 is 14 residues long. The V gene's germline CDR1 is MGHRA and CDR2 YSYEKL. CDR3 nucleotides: TGCGCCAGCAGACTTACAGAGTCTAACACTGAAGCTTTCTTT. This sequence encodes CASRLTESNTEAFF.

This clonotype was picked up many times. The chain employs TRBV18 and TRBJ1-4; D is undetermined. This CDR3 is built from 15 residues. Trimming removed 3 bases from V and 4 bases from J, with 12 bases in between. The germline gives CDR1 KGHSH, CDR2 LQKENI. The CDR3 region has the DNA TGTGCCAGCTCACCTCGTTCCACCGGTAATGAAAAACTGTTTTTT. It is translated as CASSPRSTGNEKLFF.

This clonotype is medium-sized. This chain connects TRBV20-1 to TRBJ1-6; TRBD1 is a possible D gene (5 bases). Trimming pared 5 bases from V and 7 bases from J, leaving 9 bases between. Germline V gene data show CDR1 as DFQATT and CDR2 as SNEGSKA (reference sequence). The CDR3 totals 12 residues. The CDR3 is CSAVGGNSPLHF. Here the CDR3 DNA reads TGCAGTGCTGTGGGGGGAAATTCACCCCTCCACTTT.

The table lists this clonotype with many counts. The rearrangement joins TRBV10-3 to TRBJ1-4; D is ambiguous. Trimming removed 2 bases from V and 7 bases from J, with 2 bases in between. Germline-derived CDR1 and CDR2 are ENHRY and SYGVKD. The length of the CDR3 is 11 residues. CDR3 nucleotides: TGTGCCATCAGTGAGGGTGAAAAACTGTTTTTT. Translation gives CAISEGEKLFF.